Given below is one T cell receptor beta chain in context. The data were obtained in a study of T-cell memory formation after mild COVID-19. Whole-study context: For the most part, TCR clusters were specific to one donor.

Constant-segment primers served in 5'RACE that generated TCR alpha and TCR beta cDNA libraries bearing sample barcodes and UMIs. TCRdb processed the 5' RACE reads anew with MiXCR; each CDR3 protein has one entry. The sample shows around 200,000 distinct CDR3 sequences, roughly 27% of them seen only once. Germline CDR1 reads MGHDK; CDR2 reads SYGVNS. J gave up 4 bases and V 1 base, and 8 bases lay outside the gene matches. CDR3 length equals 17 residues. The TCR originated in an adult woman who had mild COVID-19 (a few samples of this study predate the infection). Cell type and time point are not known. The chain employs TRBV25-1 and TRBJ2-1, with 9 bases identical to TRBD2. Sequenced material: PBMCs or a T cell subset sorted from them (not recorded which). The CDR3 nucleotides are TGTGCCAGCAGTGAATCCGGCGGGGGGGCGAGGTACAATGAGCAGTTCTTC. It is translated as CASSESGGGARYNEQFF.